This paragraph covers one T cell receptor beta chain sequence. The sample originates from a study of shared clonotypes between healthy human individuals. Investigators divided CD4+ cells into CD45RA+ naive and CD45RA-negative memory subsets. Replicate PCRs run on sorted subsets employed 200 ng DNA, roughly 30,000 T cell genomes. Only in-frame clones appear in the TCRdb table, and some are missing; sequencing was by immunoSEQ multiplex PCR. The sample contains more than 2 million clones, approximately 96% of which appear only once. CDR1 and CDR2 from the germline V gene are LNHNV and YYDKDF (reference sequence). Trimming at V came to 9 bases and at J to 1 base, leaving 12 bases not matched to a gene. The CDR3 totals 17 residues.

The receptor comes from a man aged 18 to 35 in good health. Sequenced sample: naive CD4+ T cells sorted from blood. Subset indicated: CD45RA+ positively selected. This chain connects TRBV15 to TRBJ2-5; TRBD1 aligns across 12 bases. The CDR3 is CATKPSGTGGFQETQYF. CDR3 nucleotides: TGTGCCACGAAGCCTTCAGGGACAGGGGGCTTCCAAGAGACCCAGTACTTC.